The rows below give T cell receptor beta chains drawn from one sample of a study of regulatory T cells in long-lasting Graves disease. One entry per CDR3 protein, called by TCRdb with MiXCR from the multiplex PCR reads. The sample lists roughly 440,000 distinct CDR3 sequences; less than 20% were seen once. These records were also assigned to another study, of T cells in Graves' hyperthyroidism and ophthalmopathy.

This sample comprised peripheral blood mononuclear cells (PBMCs), obtained at new diagnosis, from a patient treated with antithyroid drugs. The origin of the receptors is a woman in her late teens or twenties with Graves disease. Both conserved end residues are part of each CDR3. The D gene is left open where the match is weak. Only part of the rows carry a size: once, few, many, or a class if the clone is expanded.

d_call: TRBD1
v_call: TRBV18
clone_size: many
j_call: TRBJ2-3
cdr3_aa: CASSPPKKGQRTDTQYF
cdr3_nt: TGTGCCAGCTCACCCCCGAAAAAGGGACAGCGCACAGATACGCAGTATTTT

d_call: TRBD2
v_call: TRBV6-1
clone_size: -
j_call: TRBJ2-5
cdr3_aa: CASSGLAEKETQYF
cdr3_nt: TGTGCCAGCAGTGGACTAGCGGAAAAAGAGACCCAGTACTTC

d_call: -
v_call: TRBV5-1
clone_size: many
j_call: TRBJ1-1
cdr3_aa: CASSFRQDRGTEAFF
cdr3_nt: TGCGCCAGCAGCTTTCGACAGGACCGGGGCACTGAAGCTTTCTTT

d_call: -
v_call: TRBV11-1
clone_size: many
j_call: TRBJ2-7
cdr3_aa: CASSLRGLPYEQYF
cdr3_nt: TGTGCCAGCAGCTTACGGGGGTTACCCTACGAGCAGTACTTC

d_call: -
v_call: TRBV7-9
clone_size: few
j_call: TRBJ1-1
cdr3_aa: CASEAGGGNTEAFF
cdr3_nt: TGTGCCAGCGAAGCAGGAGGGGGGAACACTGAAGCTTTCTTT

d_call: -
v_call: TRBV5-8
clone_size: few
j_call: TRBJ2-5
cdr3_aa: CASSSLTQSRMETQYF
cdr3_nt: TGTGCCAGCAGCTCCCTGACACAATCCCGTATGGAGACCCAGTACTTC

d_call: -
v_call: TRBV29-1
clone_size: -
j_call: TRBJ2-7
cdr3_aa: CSALSGTLTF
cdr3_nt: TGCAGCGCCCTGTCCGGGACTCTCACCTTC

d_call: -
v_call: TRBV6-2/TRBV6-3
clone_size: many
j_call: TRBJ2-5
cdr3_aa: CASSSGGEPETQYF
cdr3_nt: TGTGCCAGCAGTTCGGGTGGGGAGCCGGAGACCCAGTACTTC

d_call: TRBD1
v_call: TRBV24-1
clone_size: -
j_call: TRBJ1-3
cdr3_aa: CATSDPDRDGNTIYF
cdr3_nt: TGTGCCACCAGTGACCCCGACAGGGATGGAAACACCATATATTTT

d_call: -
v_call: TRBV5-1
clone_size: many
j_call: TRBJ1-1
cdr3_aa: CASSPGGTAASGEAFF
cdr3_nt: TGCGCCAGCAGCCCGGGTGGGACGGCCGCCTCTGGCGAAGCTTTCTTT

d_call: TRBD2
v_call: TRBV18
clone_size: many
j_call: TRBJ2-1
cdr3_aa: CASSRLASPYNEQFF
cdr3_nt: TGTGCCAGCTCAAGACTAGCGTCCCCCTACAATGAGCAGTTCTTC

d_call: -
v_call: TRBV7-2
clone_size: many
j_call: TRBJ2-1
cdr3_aa: CASSSTWDEQFF
cdr3_nt: TGTGCCAGCAGCTCGACTTGGGATGAGCAGTTCTTC

d_call: -
v_call: TRBV20-1
clone_size: many
j_call: TRBJ2-1
cdr3_aa: CSARLALGNEQFF
cdr3_nt: TGCAGTGCAAGGCTGGCGCTGGGGAATGAGCAGTTCTTC

d_call: -
v_call: TRBV20-1
clone_size: -
j_call: TRBJ2-5
cdr3_aa: CSAGLIQETQYF
cdr3_nt: TGCAGTGCTGGACTTATCCAAGAGACCCAGTACTTC

d_call: -
v_call: TRBV29-1
clone_size: few
j_call: TRBJ2-4
cdr3_aa: CSVSGSTTKNIQYF
cdr3_nt: TGCAGCGTGTCAGGTAGTACGACCAAAAACATTCAGTACTTC

d_call: -
v_call: TRBV24-1
clone_size: many
j_call: TRBJ2-1
cdr3_aa: CATSDSSYREWNEQFF
cdr3_nt: TGTGCCACCAGTGATTCTAGTTACCGGGAGTGGAATGAGCAGTTCTTC

d_call: -
v_call: TRBV28
clone_size: few
j_call: TRBJ1-1
cdr3_aa: CASSLDMAEAFF
cdr3_nt: TGTGCCAGCAGTCTCGACATGGCTGAAGCTTTCTTT

d_call: -
v_call: TRBV6-1
clone_size: few
j_call: TRBJ2-7
cdr3_aa: CASSEEAVPYEQYF
cdr3_nt: TGTGCCAGCAGTGAAGAGGCAGTCCCGTACGAGCAGTACTTC

d_call: TRBD2
v_call: TRBV28
clone_size: many
j_call: TRBJ2-7
cdr3_aa: CASSPPGGISYEQYF
cdr3_nt: TGTGCCAGCAGTCCCCCCGGGGGGATCTCCTACGAGCAGTACTTC

d_call: -
v_call: TRBV2
clone_size: many
j_call: TRBJ1-2
cdr3_aa: CASSGQVAGYTF
cdr3_nt: TGTGCCAGCAGTGGACAGGTCGCCGGCTACACCTTC

d_call: -
v_call: TRBV7-8
clone_size: many
j_call: TRBJ1-2
cdr3_aa: CASSPSGQVLVANYGYTF
cdr3_nt: TGTGCCAGCAGCCCTTCAGGGCAGGTCTTAGTGGCTAACTATGGCTACACCTTC

d_call: -
v_call: TRBV6-1
clone_size: -
j_call: TRBJ1-1
cdr3_aa: CASSPGGFFGTEAFF
cdr3_nt: TGTGCCAGCTCCCCGGGAGGGTTCTTTGGGACTGAAGCTTTCTTT

d_call: TRBD1
v_call: TRBV30
clone_size: few
j_call: TRBJ1-4
cdr3_aa: CAWSAPTGKGEKLFF
cdr3_nt: TGTGCCTGGAGTGCCCCGACAGGGAAAGGTGAAAAACTGTTTTTT

d_call: -
v_call: TRBV19
clone_size: -
j_call: TRBJ2-3
cdr3_aa: CASSAGTSRFFTDTQYF
cdr3_nt: TGTGCCAGTAGTGCTGGGACTTCGAGGTTTTTCACAGATACGCAGTATTTT

d_call: -
v_call: TRBV12-3/TRBV12-4
clone_size: many
j_call: TRBJ2-7
cdr3_aa: CASSKDSVGYEQYF
cdr3_nt: TGTGCCAGCAGTAAGGACTCTGTCGGCTACGAGCAGTACTTC

d_call: TRBD1
v_call: TRBV12-3/TRBV12-4
clone_size: few
j_call: TRBJ2-1
cdr3_aa: CASSPPGQEIPEQFF
cdr3_nt: TGTGCCAGCAGTCCTCCGGGACAGGAGATACCTGAGCAGTTCTTC

d_call: TRBD2
v_call: TRBV30
clone_size: -
j_call: TRBJ2-1
cdr3_aa: CAWSLLAGNEQFF
cdr3_nt: TGTGCCTGGAGTTTACTAGCGGGGAATGAGCAGTTCTTC

d_call: TRBD2
v_call: TRBV28
clone_size: many
j_call: TRBJ2-7
cdr3_aa: CAIRRTSGSEQYF
cdr3_nt: TGTGCCATACGTAGGACTAGCGGGAGCGAGCAGTACTTC

d_call: TRBD2
v_call: TRBV12-3/TRBV12-4
clone_size: many
j_call: TRBJ2-7
cdr3_aa: CASSLLAGVGEQYF
cdr3_nt: TGTGCCAGCAGTTTACTAGCGGGGGTGGGCGAGCAGTACTTC

d_call: -
v_call: TRBV6-2/TRBV6-3
clone_size: -
j_call: TRBJ1-6
cdr3_aa: CASSSTIFRSPLHF
cdr3_nt: TGTGCCAGCAGTTCAACGATTTTTAGATCACCCCTCCACTTT

d_call: TRBD2
v_call: TRBV2
clone_size: many
j_call: TRBJ2-7
cdr3_aa: CASSEMSSGSWGPYEQYF
cdr3_nt: TGTGCCAGCAGTGAAATGTCTAGCGGGAGTTGGGGACCCTACGAGCAGTACTTC

d_call: TRBD2
v_call: TRBV11-3
clone_size: -
j_call: TRBJ2-2
cdr3_aa: CASSLTLAGVTGELFF
cdr3_nt: TGTGCCAGCAGCCTGACCCTAGCGGGAGTTACCGGGGAGCTGTTTTTT

d_call: -
v_call: TRBV20-1
clone_size: many
j_call: TRBJ1-2
cdr3_aa: CSASNKNYGYTF
cdr3_nt: TGCAGTGCTAGTAACAAAAACTATGGCTACACCTTC

d_call: -
v_call: TRBV6-2/TRBV6-3
clone_size: many
j_call: TRBJ2-7
cdr3_aa: CASSQLVHGGEQYF
cdr3_nt: TGTGCCAGCAGCCAACTGGTCCACGGGGGCGAGCAGTACTTC

d_call: TRBD2
v_call: TRBV13
clone_size: many
j_call: TRBJ2-1
cdr3_aa: CASSPTTGLAGLNEQFF
cdr3_nt: TGTGCCAGCAGCCCTACAACAGGACTAGCGGGCCTCAATGAGCAGTTCTTC

d_call: -
v_call: TRBV4-1
clone_size: -
j_call: TRBJ1-2
cdr3_aa: CASSQDPQIGYGYTF
cdr3_nt: TGCGCCAGCAGCCAAGATCCCCAGATAGGCTATGGCTACACCTTC

d_call: -
v_call: TRBV4-1
clone_size: many
j_call: TRBJ2-5
cdr3_aa: CASSQDAGGQLASPSKETQYF
cdr3_nt: TGCGCCAGCAGCCAAGACGCCGGGGGACAGCTCGCAAGTCCATCAAAAGAGACCCAGTACTTC

d_call: -
v_call: TRBV27
clone_size: many
j_call: TRBJ2-5
cdr3_aa: CASSLGGGATETQYF
cdr3_nt: TGTGCCAGCAGTTTGGGGGGAGGAGCAACAGAGACCCAGTACTTC

d_call: -
v_call: TRBV6-5
clone_size: -
j_call: TRBJ2-2
cdr3_aa: CASSYAANTGELFF
cdr3_nt: TGTGCCAGCAGTTATGCGGCGAACACCGGGGAGCTGTTTTTT

d_call: -
v_call: TRBV5-4
clone_size: few
j_call: TRBJ1-2
cdr3_aa: CASSLSMGLSYGYTF
cdr3_nt: TGTGCCAGCAGCTTGTCTATGGGCCTGAGCTATGGCTACACCTTC

d_call: -
v_call: TRBV7-2
clone_size: many
j_call: TRBJ2-3
cdr3_aa: CASSLAPGSTDTQYF
cdr3_nt: TGTGCCAGCAGCTTAGCGCCGGGGAGCACAGATACGCAGTATTTT

d_call: -
v_call: TRBV7-2
clone_size: many
j_call: TRBJ1-5
cdr3_aa: CASSLASVGNQPQHF
cdr3_nt: TGTGCCAGCAGCTTAGCGTCAGTAGGCAATCAGCCCCAGCATTTT

d_call: -
v_call: TRBV12-3/TRBV12-4
clone_size: -
j_call: TRBJ2-1
cdr3_aa: CASSGPEGEQFF
cdr3_nt: TGTGCCAGCAGTGGACCCGAGGGAGAGCAGTTCTTC

d_call: TRBD2
v_call: TRBV27
clone_size: many
j_call: TRBJ2-1
cdr3_aa: CASSLALAGSIIAEEQFF
cdr3_nt: TGTGCCAGCAGTTTAGCCCTAGCGGGATCGATTATTGCTGAAGAGCAGTTCTTC

d_call: TRBD1
v_call: TRBV28
clone_size: many
j_call: TRBJ2-3
cdr3_aa: CASSSGQGARVDTQYF
cdr3_nt: TGTGCCAGCAGTTCCGGACAGGGGGCGCGTGTAGATACGCAGTATTTT

d_call: -
v_call: TRBV19
clone_size: few
j_call: TRBJ2-1
cdr3_aa: CASRRGGGTYNEQFF
cdr3_nt: TGTGCCAGTAGGAGAGGGGGGGGGACCTACAATGAGCAGTTCTTC

d_call: -
v_call: TRBV20-1
clone_size: many
j_call: TRBJ2-7
cdr3_aa: CSARDAGWEQYF
cdr3_nt: TGCAGTGCTAGAGATGCAGGGTGGGAGCAGTACTTC

d_call: -
v_call: TRBV27
clone_size: few
j_call: TRBJ1-5
cdr3_aa: CASRALGGVSNQPQHF
cdr3_nt: TGTGCCAGCAGGGCTCTAGGGGGGGTAAGCAATCAGCCCCAGCATTTT

d_call: TRBD2
v_call: TRBV10-3
clone_size: many
j_call: TRBJ2-7
cdr3_aa: CAITHDGSGSSRDEQYF
cdr3_nt: TGTGCCATCACCCATGACGGTAGCGGGAGCTCCCGCGACGAGCAGTACTTC

d_call: -
v_call: TRBV20-1
clone_size: -
j_call: TRBJ2-3
cdr3_aa: CSARPLLLPGGDSGTQYF
cdr3_nt: TGCAGTGCTCGACCCCTACTATTACCAGGGGGGGATTCAGGCACGCAGTATTTT

d_call: -
v_call: TRBV3-1
clone_size: many
j_call: TRBJ2-5
cdr3_aa: CASSPTPEETQYF
cdr3_nt: TGTGCCAGCAGCCCGACCCCGGAAGAGACCCAGTACTTC

d_call: -
v_call: TRBV5-5
clone_size: -
j_call: TRBJ2-5
cdr3_aa: CAGSLGGETQYF
cdr3_nt: TGTGCCGGCAGCTTGGGGGGAGAGACCCAGTACTTC

d_call: -
v_call: TRBV4-2
clone_size: -
j_call: TRBJ1-4
cdr3_aa: CASSQEGKLFF
cdr3_nt: TGTGCCAGCAGCCAAGAGGGAAAACTGTTTTTT